This T cell receptor beta chain was identified during a study of blood T cell repertoires in COVID-19. Study information: Samples taken during acute and convalescent COVID-19 were collected in the United States, Italy and Spain. Sample material is recorded as cDNA or gDNA derived from T cells, B-cell-depleted T cells, or PBMCs.

In the original analysis: For nucleated cells, counts were estimated from reference gene primer amplification. Here immunoSEQ multiplex PCR was the method, and the copy in TCRdb shows in-frame clones only, minus some. V and J calls and clone size follow that table, whereas D and trimming were derived from the DNA. This sample carries approximately 200,000 clones, around 84% of them seen once, and the ten largest clones take 4.4%. Germline V gene lookup returns CDR1 SGHNT and CDR2 YENEEA. Trimming removed 5 bases at V and 6 bases at J, with 13 bases between. The CDR3 spans 13 residues. The rearrangement joins TRBV11-3 to TRBJ1-1, with D possibly being TRBD1 (5 bases). The sequence derives from a man in his fifties or sixties with acute or convalescent COVID-19. Specimen: peripheral blood. The CDR3 protein is CASSAGIGAEAFF. The DNA for the CDR3 is TGTGCCAGCAGCGCAGGGATAGGGGCTGAAGCTTTCTTT.